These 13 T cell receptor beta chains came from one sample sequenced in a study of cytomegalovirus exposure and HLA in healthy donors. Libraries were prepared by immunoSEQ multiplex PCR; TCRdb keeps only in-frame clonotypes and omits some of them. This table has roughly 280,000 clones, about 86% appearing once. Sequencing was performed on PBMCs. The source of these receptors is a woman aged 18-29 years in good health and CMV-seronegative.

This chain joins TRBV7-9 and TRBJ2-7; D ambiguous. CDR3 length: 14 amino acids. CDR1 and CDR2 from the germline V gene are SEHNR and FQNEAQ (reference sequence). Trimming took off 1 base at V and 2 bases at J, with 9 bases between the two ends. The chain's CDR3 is CASSLEAETYEQYF. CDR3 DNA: TGTGCCAGCAGCTTAGAGGCGGAAACCTACGAGCAGTACTTC.

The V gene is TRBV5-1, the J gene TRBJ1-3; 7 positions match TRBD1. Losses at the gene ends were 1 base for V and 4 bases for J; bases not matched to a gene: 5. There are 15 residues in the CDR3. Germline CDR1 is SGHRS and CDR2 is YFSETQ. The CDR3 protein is CASSLLQGGGNTIYF. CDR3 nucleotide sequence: TGCGCCAGCAGCTTGCTCCAGGGGGGAGGAAACACCATATATTTT.

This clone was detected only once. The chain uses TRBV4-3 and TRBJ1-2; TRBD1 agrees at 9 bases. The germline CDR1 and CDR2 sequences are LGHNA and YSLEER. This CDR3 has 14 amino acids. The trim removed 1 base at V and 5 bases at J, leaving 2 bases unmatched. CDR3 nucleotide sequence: TGCGCCAGCAGCCAAGCGGGACAGGGTTATGGCTACACCTTC. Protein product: CASSQAGQGYGYTF.

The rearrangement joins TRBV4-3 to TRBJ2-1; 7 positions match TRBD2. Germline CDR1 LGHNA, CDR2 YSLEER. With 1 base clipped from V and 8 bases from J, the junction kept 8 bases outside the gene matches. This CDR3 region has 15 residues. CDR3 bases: TGCGCCAGCAGCCAAGCCCCGGGGAGGGGATATGAGCAGTTCTTC. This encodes CASSQAPGRGYEQFF.

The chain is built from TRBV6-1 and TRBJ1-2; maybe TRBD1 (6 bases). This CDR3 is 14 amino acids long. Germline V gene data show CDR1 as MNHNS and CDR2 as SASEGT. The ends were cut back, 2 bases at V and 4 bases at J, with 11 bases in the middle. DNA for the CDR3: TGTGCCAGCAGTGAAACAGGGATGGGCTATGGCTACACCTTC. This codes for CASSETGMGYGYTF.

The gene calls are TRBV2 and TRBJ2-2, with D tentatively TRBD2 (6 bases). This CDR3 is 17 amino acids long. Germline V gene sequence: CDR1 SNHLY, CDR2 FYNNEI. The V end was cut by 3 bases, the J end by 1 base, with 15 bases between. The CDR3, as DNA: TGTGCCAGCAGTGACCTCTATGGGCGGGAGAACACCGGGGAGCTGTTTTTT. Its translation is CASSDLYGRENTGELFF.

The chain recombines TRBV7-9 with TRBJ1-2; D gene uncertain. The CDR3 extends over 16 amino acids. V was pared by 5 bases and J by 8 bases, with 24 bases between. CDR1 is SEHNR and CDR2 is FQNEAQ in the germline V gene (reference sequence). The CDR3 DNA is TGTGCCAGCAGCGCCCGGGCCGACCCCGGAGGAGGGGGCTACACCTTC. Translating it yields CASSARADPGGGGYTF. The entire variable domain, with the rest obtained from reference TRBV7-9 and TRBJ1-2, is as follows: DTGVSQNPRHKITKRGQNVTFRCDPISEHNRLYWYRQTLGQGPEFLTYFQNEAQLEKSRLLSDRFSAERPKGSFSTLEIQRTEQGDSAMYLCASSARADPGGGGYTFGSGTRLTVV.

The CDR3 protein is CASSLVSRGDLGYTF. CDR3 coding DNA: TGTGCCAGCAGCTTAGTCTCCCGGGGGGACCTGGGCTACACCTTC. The V call is TRBV5-4, the J call TRBJ1-2; D perhaps matches TRBD1 (5 bases). This CDR3 comprises 15 residues. Germline CDR1 reads SGHNT; CDR2 reads YYREEE (reference sequence). V dropped 2 bases and J dropped 8 bases, with 19 bases sitting between them.

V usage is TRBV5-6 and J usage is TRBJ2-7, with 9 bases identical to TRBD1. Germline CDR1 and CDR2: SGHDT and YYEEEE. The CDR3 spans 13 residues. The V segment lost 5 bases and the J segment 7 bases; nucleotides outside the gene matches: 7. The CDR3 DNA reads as TGTGCCAGCAGTATAGGGACAGGGCGTGAGCAGTACTTC. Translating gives CASSIGTGREQYF.

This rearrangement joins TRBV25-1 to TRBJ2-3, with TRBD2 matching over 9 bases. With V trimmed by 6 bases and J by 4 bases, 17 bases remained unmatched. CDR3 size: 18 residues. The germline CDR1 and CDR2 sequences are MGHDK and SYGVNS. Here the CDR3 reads CASSFPRTSVEYADTQYF. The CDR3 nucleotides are TGTGCCAGCAGCTTCCCAAGGACTAGCGTGGAGTATGCAGATACGCAGTATTTT.

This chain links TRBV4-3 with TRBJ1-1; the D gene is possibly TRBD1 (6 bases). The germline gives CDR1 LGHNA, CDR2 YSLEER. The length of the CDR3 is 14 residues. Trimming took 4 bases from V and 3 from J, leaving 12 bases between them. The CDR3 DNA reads TGCGCCAGCAGCCCCGGACAGTCGTACACTGAAGCTTTCTTT. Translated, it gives CASSPGQSYTEAFF.

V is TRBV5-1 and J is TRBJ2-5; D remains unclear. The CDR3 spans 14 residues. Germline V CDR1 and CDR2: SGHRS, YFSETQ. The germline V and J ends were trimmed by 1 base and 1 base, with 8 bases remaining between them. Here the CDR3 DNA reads TGCGCCAGCAGCTTGTTCCTAACCCAAGAGACCCAGTACTTC. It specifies CASSLFLTQETQYF. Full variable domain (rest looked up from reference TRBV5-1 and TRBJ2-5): KAGVTQTPRYLIKTRGQQVTLSCSPISGHRSVSWYQQTPGQGLQFLFEYFSETQRNKGNFPGRFSGRQFSNSRSEMNVSTLELGDSALYLCASSLFLTQETQYFGPGTRLLVL.

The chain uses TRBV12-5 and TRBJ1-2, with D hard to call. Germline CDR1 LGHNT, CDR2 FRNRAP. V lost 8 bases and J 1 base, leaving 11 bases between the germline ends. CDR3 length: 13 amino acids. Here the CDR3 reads CASTSSVNYGYTF. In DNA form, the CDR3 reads TGTGCTAGTACCAGCAGCGTTAACTATGGCTACACCTTC.